The 16 T cell receptor beta chains presented below share a single source sample, sequenced in a study of shared clonotypes between healthy human individuals. Produced via immunoSEQ multiplex PCR; TCRdb's table is partial and in-frame only. The data contain a few hundred thousand clones, around 81% of them seen just once; the ten biggest clones take up about 11%. The sequencing sample was made of PBMCs. These receptor sequences come from a woman between 40 and 55 years old in good health. Some clones in this sample may be carry-over from other donors' samples.

The gene calls are TRBV7-3 and TRBJ2-3; 12 bases align to TRBD2. The germline CDR1 and CDR2 sequences are SGHTA and FQGTGA. The CDR3 is made up of 16 amino acids. After removal of 5 bases from V and 4 bases from J, the junction contained 7 bases not matched to a gene. As DNA, the CDR3 is TGTGCCAGCAGCCCTCTAGCGGGAGGGCGAGCAGATACGCAGTATTTT. It specifies CASSPLAGGRADTQYF. Variable domain in full (rest from reference TRBV7-3 and TRBJ2-3): GAGVSQTPSNKVTEKGKYVELRCDPISGHTALYWYRQSLGQGPEFLIYFQGTGAADDSGLPNDRFFAVRPEGSVSTLKIQRTERGDSAVYLCASSPLAGGRADTQYFGPGTRLTVL.

This clone occurred once. The chain carries TRBV7-9 and TRBJ2-3; 7 bases agree with TRBD2. The CDR3 is made up of 15 amino acids. J was trimmed by 1 base and V by 4 bases; bases with no gene match: 5. The V gene's germline CDR1 is SEHNR and CDR2 FQNEAQ (reference sequence). Written as DNA, the CDR3 is TGTGCCAGCAGCTCCCCCAGCGGGGGCACAGATACGCAGTATTTT. Translation gives CASSSPSGGTDTQYF. Using reference TRBV7-9 and TRBJ2-3 for the parts outside the CDR3, the full variable domain is DTGVSQNPRHKITKRGQNVTFRCDPISEHNRLYWYRQTLGQGPEFLTYFQNEAQLEKSRLLSDRFSAERPKGSFSTLEIQRTEQGDSAMYLCASSSPSGGTDTQYFGPGTRLTVL.

This chain uses TRBV19 with TRBJ2-7; TRBD1 matches 8 bases. This CDR3 contains 15 residues. Germline V gene sequence: CDR1 LNHDA, CDR2 SQIVND (reference sequence). The junction had 9 bases not matched to a gene; V was cut back by 6 bases and J by 2 bases. The chain's CDR3 is CASRLFPGQAYEQYF. For the CDR3, the DNA is TGTGCCAGTAGACTCTTCCCGGGACAGGCCTACGAGCAGTACTTC.

The J gene is TRBJ2-7, the V gene TRBV9; 9 bases fit TRBD1. In germline, CDR1 is SGDLS, CDR2 YYNGEE. The CDR3 has 15 residues. V was clipped by 3 bases and J by 6 bases; unmatched bases: 10. CDR3 amino acids: CASSAPGQGVSEQYF. CDR3 sequence (DNA): TGTGCCAGCAGCGCACCGGGACAGGGAGTTTCCGAGCAGTACTTC.

The rearrangement uses TRBV6-6 and TRBJ1-1; TRBD1 is a possible D gene (5 bases). The germline CDR1 and CDR2 sequences are MNHNY and SVGAGI (reference sequence). CDR3 length: 13 amino acids. Deletions cut 0 bases from V and 6 bases from J, with 8 bases between. The CDR3 DNA reads TGTGCCAGCAGTTACTCGGGGCCGGCTGAAGCTTTCTTT. It codes for CASSYSGPAEAFF.

Comments on this clone: One junction end disagrees with the germline gene, perhaps due to a read error. The V and J genes are TRBV5-4 and TRBJ1-4; D is undetermined. There are 14 residues in the CDR3. CDR1 SGHNT and CDR2 YYREEE come from the germline V gene (reference sequence). The CDR3 reads CAGSLGGVREKLFF. The CDR3 DNA reads TGTGCCGGCAGCTTGGGAGGAGTTCGAGAAAAACTGTTTTTT.

Turning to this clone: Within the sample, other DNA sequences also encode this same CDR3. The V gene is TRBV5-1, the J gene TRBJ2-2, with D unclear. V gave up 4 bases and J gave up 5 bases, with 6 bases separating them. The length of the CDR3 is 12 residues. From germline, CDR1 is SGHRS and CDR2 YFSETQ. The DNA of the CDR3 is TGCGCCAGCAGCCGTAATACCGGGGAGCTGTTTTTT. Protein sequence: CASSRNTGELFF.

The chain recombines TRBV11-2 with TRBJ2-7; possible D gene TRBD2, 5 bases. The ends were cut back, 4 bases at V and 0 bases at J, with 13 bases in the middle. The germline CDR1 and CDR2 sequences are SGHAT and FQNNGV. This CDR3 region has 15 residues. The CDR3 region has the DNA TGTGCCAGCAGCTACGGGGTGGTTAGCTCCTACGAGCAGTACTTC. Its translation: CASSYGVVSSYEQYF.

The chain has TRBV5-4 and TRBJ2-1; 12 bases map to TRBD2. The length of the CDR3 is 15 residues. Germline V gene sequence: CDR1 SGHNT, CDR2 YYREEE (reference sequence). Trimming at V came to 3 bases and at J to 6 bases, leaving 4 bases not matched to a gene. For the CDR3, the DNA is TGTGCCAGCAGCTCTAGACTAGCGGGAGTCAATGAGCAGTTCTTC. It encodes CASSSRLAGVNEQFF. Combining the CDR3 with reference TRBV5-4 and TRBJ2-1 gives the whole variable domain ETGVTQSPTHLIKTRGQQVTLRCSSQSGHNTVSWYQQALGQGPQFIFQYYREEENGRGNFPPRFSGLQFPNYSSELNVNALELDDSALYLCASSSRLAGVNEQFFGPGTRLTVL.

The chain couples TRBV6-6 to TRBJ2-7; 10 bases fit TRBD2. In germline, CDR1 is MNHNY, CDR2 SVGAGI (reference sequence). The V and J ends lost 3 bases and 6 bases, in that order; junction bases with no gene match: 5. The CDR3 has 14 residues. In DNA, the CDR3 is TGTGCCAGCAGTTATGCTAGCGGGAGAAGCGAGCAGTACTTC. It is translated as CASSYASGRSEQYF.

The rearrangement uses TRBV30 and TRBJ1-1, with 7 bases identical to TRBD1. With V trimmed by 4 bases and J by 1 base, 3 bases remained unmatched. CDR1 GTSNPN and CDR2 SVGIG come from the germline V gene (reference sequence). This CDR3 region has 13 residues. The CDR3 reads CAWNNRGNTEAFF. CDR3 in DNA: TGTGCCTGGAATAACAGGGGGAACACTGAAGCTTTCTTT. Complete variable domain (other parts from reference TRBV30 and TRBJ1-1): SQTIHQWPATLVQPVGSPLSLECTVEGTSNPNLYWYRQAAGRGLQLLFYSVGIGQISSEVPQNLSASRPQDRQFILSSKKLLLSDSGFYLCAWNNRGNTEAFFGQGTRLTVV.

The chain couples TRBV5-1 to TRBJ2-1; D may be TRBD2 (5 bases). This CDR3 contains 16 residues. The germline V gene has CDR1 SGHRS and CDR2 YFSETQ. V was cut by 5 bases and J by 9 bases, with 24 bases left in between. CDR3 sequence: CASRSSVNGVGLEQFF. The CDR3 DNA sequence: TGCGCCAGCAGATCCTCGGTAAACGGGGTGGGCCTTGAGCAGTTCTTC.

The chain joins TRBV27 to TRBJ2-7; D tentatively fits TRBD1 or TRBD2 (5 bases each). Deletions cut 2 bases from V and 3 bases from J, with 14 bases between. Germline assignment: CDR1 MNHEY and CDR2 SMNVEV (reference sequence). CDR3 length: 15 amino acids. The CDR3, as DNA: TGTGCCAGCAGTTTAGGTAGGGGAGTGGGCTACGAGCAGTACTTC. This codes for CASSLGRGVGYEQYF.

The V call is TRBV7-9, the J call TRBJ1-2; D is possibly TRBD1 (5 bases). CDR1 is SEHNR, CDR2 FQNEAQ, per germline (reference sequence). This CDR3 is 13 amino acids long. Trimming took 1 base from V and 7 from J, leaving 10 bases between them. DNA for the CDR3: TGTGCCAGCAGCTTAGAGGGGAGAGCTGGCTACACCTTC. This sequence encodes CASSLEGRAGYTF.

The chain links TRBV5-4 to TRBJ2-5, with a possible D match to TRBD2 (6 bases). V was clipped by 0 bases and J by 1 base, with 13 bases between them. Germline V lookup: CDR1 SGHNT, CDR2 YYREEE (reference sequence). The CDR3 sequence is 16 residues long. Here the CDR3 reads CASSLALAGSQETQYF. CDR3 nucleotide sequence: TGTGCCAGCAGCTTGGCCTTGGCGGGGAGCCAAGAGACCCAGTACTTC.

The V call is TRBV4-3, the J call TRBJ2-3; TRBD2 might be the D (6 bases). CDR3 length: 15 residues. The germline V gene encodes CDR1 LGHNA and CDR2 YSLEER. The V and J ends lost 5 bases and 1 base respectively, with 13 bases between them. The CDR3 sequence is CASSNPGEGTDTQYF. CDR3 nucleotides: TGCGCCAGCAGCAACCCGGGAGAGGGCACAGATACGCAGTATTTT.